This T cell receptor beta chain was captured in a study of chemoradiotherapy in HPV16-positive cancers. TCRdb's copy holds only in-frame clones and misses some; the assay was immunoSEQ multiplex PCR. The data contain fewer than 20,000 clones, just under 90% of them seen just once; the ten biggest clones take up less than 2.5%. In its sample, this clone was seen once. Its antigen is unidentified. Study observations and caveats: For HPV16-positive patients, expanding HPV-responsive T cells associated with longer recurrence-free survival. Candidate HPV-specific clones and E7-related TCR motifs grew in tumor during treatment.

Repertoires were sampled repeatedly during chemoradiotherapy. There are 15 residues in the CDR3. V lost 4 bases to trimming and J lost 3 bases, with 15 bases between them. The germline V gene encodes CDR1 SGHNT and CDR2 YYREEE (reference sequence). The clonotype comes from a human donor with HPV-associated anogenital cancer. The specimen comprised blood, sampled from a patient who underwent chemoradiotherapy. The V and J genes are TRBV5-4 and TRBJ2-3; TRBD1 is a possible D gene (5 bases). The CDR3 sequence: CASSQGFQGTDTQYF. The CDR3 bases are TGTGCCAGCAGCCAAGGTTTTCAGGGAACAGATACGCAGTATTTT. The full variable domain, in which reference TRBV5-4 and TRBJ2-3 provide the parts outside the CDR3, is ETGVTQSPTHLIKTRGQQVTLRCSSQSGHNTVSWYQQALGQGPQFIFQYYREEENGRGNFPPRFSGLQFPNYSSELNVNALELDDSALYLCASSQGFQGTDTQYFGPGTRLTVL.